The rows below give T cell receptor beta chains drawn from one sample of a study of OX40 agonist ivuxolimab in advanced cancers. Sequencing was performed with immunoSEQ multiplex PCR; in TCRdb, only in-frame clones are kept and a portion is missing. In the table there are tens of thousands of clones, around 94% of which are singletons. Sequenced here: CD4+ or CD8+ T cells sorted from blood, sampled in a trial of the OX40 agonist ivuxolimab. The receptors come from an adult with an advanced solid tumor such as melanoma, head and neck, liver or kidney cancer. CDR3s include the opening cysteine and the closing phenylalanine or tryptophan. The order of the fields is CDR3 length, clone size, J gene, D gene, V gene, CDR3 protein, CDR3 DNA. D genes are given only for firm matches. Clone size is given for some rows only: seen once, a few or many times, or a class if the clone is expanded.

len: 15
abundance: .
j_gene: TRBJ2-7
d_gene: .
v_gene: TRBV5-4
CDR3aa: CASTGLGSGAYEQYF
CDR3nt: TGTGCCAGCACCGGGCTCGGGTCAGGAGCCTACGAGCAGTACTTC

len: 15
abundance: .
j_gene: TRBJ2-3
d_gene: TRBD2
v_gene: TRBV7-8
CDR3aa: CASSLHGRVTDTQYF
CDR3nt: TGTGCCAGCAGCTTACACGGGAGGGTAACAGATACGCAGTATTTT

len: 19
abundance: .
j_gene: TRBJ2-7
d_gene: TRBD1
v_gene: TRBV5-1
CDR3aa: CANEVPRDREDSVEDEQYF
CDR3nt: TGCGCCAACGAAGTCCCCCGGGACAGGGAAGACAGCGTGGAGGACGAGCAGTACTTC

len: 13
abundance: .
j_gene: TRBJ2-3
d_gene: .
v_gene: TRBV29-1
CDR3aa: CSPIRGDTDTQYF
CDR3nt: TGCAGCCCCATTAGGGGGGACACAGATACGCAGTATTTT

len: 18
abundance: .
j_gene: TRBJ2-7
d_gene: TRBD2
v_gene: TRBV4-3
CDR3aa: CASSQAPPVSGSSYEQYF
CDR3nt: TGCGCCAGCAGCCAAGCCCCTCCCGTTAGCGGGAGCTCCTACGAGCAGTACTTC

len: 15
abundance: .
j_gene: TRBJ1-1
d_gene: TRBD1
v_gene: TRBV4-1
CDR3aa: CASSQTQGGNTEAFF
CDR3nt: TGCGCCAGCAGCCAAACACAGGGGGGGAACACTGAAGCTTTCTTT

len: 16
abundance: .
j_gene: TRBJ1-1
d_gene: .
v_gene: TRBV21-1
CDR3aa: CASRAHVATIRTEAFF
CDR3nt: TGTGCCAGCAGGGCTCATGTAGCTACAATTCGCACTGAAGCTTTCTTT

len: 15
abundance: .
j_gene: TRBJ1-1
d_gene: TRBD1
v_gene: TRBV19
CDR3aa: CASSITGGLNTEAFF
CDR3nt: TGTGCCAGTAGTATTACAGGGGGCCTGAACACTGAAGCTTTCTTT

len: 12
abundance: .
j_gene: TRBJ1-1
d_gene: .
v_gene: TRBV28
CDR3aa: CASSFIRTEAFF
CDR3nt: TGTGCCAGCAGTTTCATTAGGACTGAAGCTTTCTTT

len: 14
abundance: .
j_gene: TRBJ1-1
d_gene: .
v_gene: TRBV13
CDR3aa: CASSSTSENTEAFF
CDR3nt: TGTGCCAGCAGCTCCACGTCAGAGAACACTGAAGCTTTCTTT

len: 14
abundance: .
j_gene: TRBJ2-3
d_gene: .
v_gene: TRBV7-3
CDR3aa: CASSPNGNTDTQYF
CDR3nt: TGTGCCAGCAGCCCCAACGGTAACACAGATACGCAGTATTTT

len: 14
abundance: once
j_gene: TRBJ2-7
d_gene: TRBD2
v_gene: TRBV6-1
CDR3aa: CASSEGGGYYEQYF
CDR3nt: TGTGCCAGCAGTGAAGGCGGGGGTTACTACGAGCAGTACTTC

len: 14
abundance: .
j_gene: TRBJ2-1
d_gene: .
v_gene: TRBV29-1
CDR3aa: CSVEGGRVYNEQFF
CDR3nt: TGCAGCGTTGAAGGAGGGAGAGTCTACAATGAGCAGTTCTTC

len: 13
abundance: few
j_gene: TRBJ2-1
d_gene: TRBD2
v_gene: TRBV6-6
CDR3aa: CASASGVDNEQFF
CDR3nt: TGTGCCAGCGCTAGCGGGGTCGACAATGAGCAGTTCTTC

len: 13
abundance: .
j_gene: TRBJ2-7
d_gene: .
v_gene: TRBV19
CDR3aa: CASSPTVSYEQYF
CDR3nt: TGTGCCAGTAGTCCGACAGTGAGCTACGAGCAGTACTTC

len: 14
abundance: .
j_gene: TRBJ2-1
d_gene: TRBD2
v_gene: TRBV7-6
CDR3aa: CASTPLAGHNEQFF
CDR3nt: TGTGCCAGCACCCCCTTAGCGGGCCACAATGAGCAGTTCTTC

len: 13
abundance: .
j_gene: TRBJ1-2
d_gene: .
v_gene: TRBV27
CDR3aa: CASTSLGEGGYTF
CDR3nt: TGTGCCAGCACGTCCTTGGGGGAAGGTGGCTACACCTTC

len: 15
abundance: .
j_gene: TRBJ2-7
d_gene: TRBD2
v_gene: TRBV27
CDR3aa: CASKPTSGIIYEQYF
CDR3nt: TGTGCCAGCAAACCGACTAGCGGGATAATTTACGAGCAGTACTTC